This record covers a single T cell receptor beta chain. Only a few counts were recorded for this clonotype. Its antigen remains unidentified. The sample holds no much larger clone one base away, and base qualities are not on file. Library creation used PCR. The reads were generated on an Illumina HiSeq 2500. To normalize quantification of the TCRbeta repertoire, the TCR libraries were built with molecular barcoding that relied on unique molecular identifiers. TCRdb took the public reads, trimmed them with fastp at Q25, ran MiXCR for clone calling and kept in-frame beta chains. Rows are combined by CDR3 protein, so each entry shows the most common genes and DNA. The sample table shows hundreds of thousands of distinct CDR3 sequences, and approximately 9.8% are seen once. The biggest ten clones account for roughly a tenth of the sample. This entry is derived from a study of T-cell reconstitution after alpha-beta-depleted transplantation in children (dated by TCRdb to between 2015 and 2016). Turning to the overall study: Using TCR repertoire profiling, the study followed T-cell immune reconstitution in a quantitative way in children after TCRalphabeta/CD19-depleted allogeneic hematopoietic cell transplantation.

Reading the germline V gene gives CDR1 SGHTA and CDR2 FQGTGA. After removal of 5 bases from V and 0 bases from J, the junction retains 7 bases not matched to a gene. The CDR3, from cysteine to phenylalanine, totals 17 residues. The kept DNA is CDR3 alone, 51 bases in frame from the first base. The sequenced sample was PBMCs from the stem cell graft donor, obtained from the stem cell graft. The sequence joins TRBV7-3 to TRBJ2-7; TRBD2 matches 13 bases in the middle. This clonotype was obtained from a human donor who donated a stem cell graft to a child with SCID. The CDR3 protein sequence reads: CASSLGLAGADSYEQYF. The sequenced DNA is TGTGCCAGCAGCCTAGGACTAGCGGGGGCGGACTCCTACGAGCAGTACTTC.